One sample yielded the 20 T cell receptor beta chains listed below, sequenced in a study of cytomegalovirus exposure and HLA in healthy donors. 13 Jbeta primers and 60 Vbeta primers were used for the PCR. TCRdb's copy holds only in-frame clones and misses some; the assay was immunoSEQ multiplex PCR. Of about 210,000 clones detected, approximately 82% appear once; the ten largest clones hold 10%. The specimen sequenced was PBMCs. These receptor sequences come from a woman aged 45-59 years in good health and CMV-seropositive.

V usage is TRBV5-1 and J usage is TRBJ2-3; TRBD1 aligns across 9 bases. This CDR3 is built from 15 residues. Germline CDR1 and CDR2: SGHRS and YFSETQ. The J segment lost 6 bases and the V segment lost 4 bases, leaving 9 bases of the junction unmatched. The CDR3 bases are TGCGCCAGCAGCGGGGGGACAGGGCGATCCGATACGCAGTATTTT. This translates into CASSGGTGRSDTQYF. The full variable domain, rest sourced from reference TRBV5-1 and TRBJ2-3, is KAGVTQTPRYLIKTRGQQVTLSCSPISGHRSVSWYQQTPGQGLQFLFEYFSETQRNKGNFPGRFSGRQFSNSRSEMNVSTLELGDSALYLCASSGGTGRSDTQYFGPGTRLTVL.

The CDR3 sequence is CASETFKNSPLHF. For the CDR3, the DNA is TGTGCCTCCGAGACTTTCAAGAATTCACCCCTCCACTTT. This rearrangement joins TRBV30 to TRBJ1-6, with D hard to call. CDR1 and CDR2 (germline): GTSNPN, SVGIG (reference sequence). CDR3 length equals 13 residues. V was clipped by 7 bases and J by 7 bases, with 14 bases between them.

The chain links TRBV18 to TRBJ2-7, with 10 bases matching TRBD2. This CDR3 comprises 16 residues. Trimming removed 4 bases from V and 2 bases from J; junction bases left unmatched: 8. Germline lookup yields CDR1 KGHSH and CDR2 LQKENI. The CDR3 DNA reads as TGTGCCAGCTCACGTGCGCCACTAGCGGGGACCTACGAGCAGTACTTC. Its translation is CASSRAPLAGTYEQYF.

The V gene is TRBV6-5, the J gene TRBJ1-2, with D hard to call. Looked up from germline, CDR1 is MNHEY and CDR2 is SVGAGI. Deletions cut 5 bases from V and 6 bases from J, with 13 bases between. The CDR3 loop spans 13 amino acids. CDR3 protein: CASSTPAGHGYTF. For the CDR3, the DNA is TGTGCCAGCAGTACGCCTGCAGGCCATGGCTACACCTTC.

The chain has TRBV6-6 and TRBJ1-2; D ambiguous. V lost 1 base and J 6 bases, leaving 12 bases between the germline ends. Per germline, CDR1 MNHNY and CDR2 SVGAGI (reference sequence). The CDR3 contains 14 residues. The CDR3 reads CASSYFEALDGYTF. The CDR3 bases are TGTGCCAGCAGTTACTTTGAGGCCCTAGATGGCTACACCTTC.

The chain carries TRBV7-9 and TRBJ1-6; 11 positions match TRBD1. CDR1 SEHNR and CDR2 FQNEAQ come from the germline V gene (reference sequence). V trimming: 5 bases; J trimming: 10 bases; junction bases outside the gene matches: 4. This CDR3 region has 14 residues. The CDR3 region is CASSLDRGQSPLHF. The CDR3 DNA follows: TGTGCCAGCAGCCTGGACAGGGGGCAATCACCCCTCCACTTT.

This clone is a singleton in its sample. The rearrangement uses TRBV6-1 and TRBJ2-2; 7 bases map to TRBD1. Looked up from germline, CDR1 is MNHNS and CDR2 is SASEGT. This CDR3 region has 15 residues. J was trimmed by 4 bases and V by 7 bases; bases with no gene match: 9. Written as DNA, the CDR3 is TGTGCCAGCATTATGACAGGGATGAGCACCGGGGAGCTGTTTTTT. It codes for CASIMTGMSTGELFF.

The rearrangement joins TRBV29-1 to TRBJ1-2; D might be TRBD1 (5 bases). Germline V gene data show CDR1 as SQVTM and CDR2 as ANQGSEA. The CDR3 is 12 residues long. Trimming took 4 bases from V and 4 from J, leaving 10 bases between them. CDR3 DNA: TGCAGCGTTGTAGGGGTAGGCTATGGCTACACCTTC. Protein product: CSVVGVGYGYTF.

This rearrangement joins TRBV5-1 to TRBJ2-5; perhaps TRBD1 as D (5 bases). Germline assignment: CDR1 SGHRS and CDR2 YFSETQ. The CDR3 totals 16 residues. V lost 4 bases, J lost 4 bases, and 20 bases lay in between. The CDR3 loop is CASSPRDSFYLETQYF. The CDR3 DNA sequence: TGCGCCAGCAGCCCCAGAGACAGCTTCTACCTAGAGACCCAGTACTTC.

The chain couples TRBV30 to TRBJ2-3, with D possibly matching TRBD1 (6 bases). This CDR3 is 15 amino acids long. Germline CDR1 is GTSNPN and CDR2 is SVGIG (reference sequence). Trimming pared 0 bases from V and 3 bases from J, leaving 13 bases between. Here the CDR3 reads CAWSVSNRVTDTQYF. The CDR3 region has the DNA TGTGCCTGGAGTGTATCAAACAGGGTAACAGATACGCAGTATTTT.

Here the CDR3 DNA reads TGCGCCAGCAGCTTCAATACAGGGCACTCCTACGAGCAGTACTTC. Translation gives CASSFNTGHSYEQYF. The chain employs TRBV5-1 and TRBJ2-7, with D tentatively TRBD1 (6 bases). This CDR3 has 15 amino acids. Trimming removed 2 bases at V and 0 bases at J, with 12 bases between. Germline V gives CDR1 SGHRS, CDR2 YFSETQ.

The chain joins TRBV5-1 to TRBJ1-2; TRBD1 matches at 8 bases. CDR1 SGHRS and CDR2 YFSETQ come from the germline V gene. Trimming at V came to 0 bases and at J to 7 bases, leaving 5 bases not matched to a gene. The CDR3 contains 14 residues. The CDR3 coding sequence is TGCGCCAGCAGCTTGGCCACAGGGGGAGGTGGCTACACCTTC. Translation: CASSLATGGGGYTF.

In its sample, this clone was seen a few times. J is TRBJ2-7 and V is TRBV6-6, with 9 bases fitting TRBD1. The germline V gene has CDR1 MNHNY and CDR2 SVGAGI (reference sequence). The V gene end was trimmed by 7 bases and the J gene end by 7 bases; junction bases not matched to a gene: 8. This CDR3 is built from 13 residues. This CDR3 is CASTRDREGEQYF. The CDR3 coding sequence is TGTGCCAGCACCCGGGACAGGGAGGGTGAGCAGTACTTC.

This clone was seen only a few times. V usage is TRBV10-3 and J usage is TRBJ1-4; D is uncertain. The length of the CDR3 is 13 residues. The V gene lost 7 bases and the J gene lost 3 bases, with 9 bases spanning the gap. Germline V lookup: CDR1 ENHRY, CDR2 SYGVKD. The CDR3 DNA is TGTGCCATCAAGAGGAATGCTAATGAAAAACTGTTTTTT. It encodes CAIKRNANEKLFF.

The genes are TRBV19 and TRBJ1-4; 8 bases line up with TRBD1. The CDR3 runs to 14 residues. CDR1 LNHDA and CDR2 SQIVND come from the germline V gene (reference sequence). J lost 5 bases, V lost 6 bases, and 5 bases had no gene match. The DNA for the CDR3 is TGTGCCAGTAGGCAGGGGGCAGGCAATGAAAAACTGTTTTTT. Translation: CASRQGAGNEKLFF.

For the CDR3, the DNA is TGTGCCAGCAGCTACCAGACAGGGATGGTGTTGGGCTACACCTTC. Translation: CASSYQTGMVLGYTF. The chain links TRBV6-5 to TRBJ1-2; TRBD1 agrees at 7 bases. The J segment lost 8 bases and the V segment lost 6 bases, leaving 15 bases of the junction unmatched. Germline CDR1 MNHEY, CDR2 SVGAGI. This CDR3 comprises 15 residues.

Written as DNA, the CDR3 is TGTGCCAGCAGCCGACAGGGGGAAGGTTCTGAAGCTTTCTTT. This sequence encodes CASSRQGEGSEAFF. The chain links TRBV7-9 to TRBJ1-1; 9 bases are a match to TRBD1. The length of the CDR3 is 14 residues. Trimming removed 5 bases from V and 6 bases from J; junction bases left unmatched: 7. Germline V CDR1 and CDR2: SEHNR, FQNEAQ (reference sequence).

The J gene is TRBJ1-4, the V gene TRBV18; D is ambiguous. Per the germline V gene, CDR1 is KGHSH and CDR2 is LQKENI. There are 14 residues in the CDR3. V lost 4 bases and J lost 8, with 14 bases in between. CDR3 sequence reads: CASSLGNADEKLFF. CDR3 DNA: TGTGCCAGCTCACTGGGCAACGCTGACGAAAAACTGTTTTTT.

V is TRBV7-3 and J is TRBJ2-1, with 8 bases fitting TRBD2. This CDR3 comprises 15 residues. Germline assignment: CDR1 SGHTA and CDR2 FQGTGA. Germline trimming cut 5 bases from V and 4 bases from J; bases unmatched to any gene: 7. DNA of the CDR3: TGTGCCAGCAGCCCGCAGCGGGGGCCATACAATGAGCAGTTCTTC. Translating it yields CASSPQRGPYNEQFF.

V and J are TRBV10-1 and TRBJ2-1; TRBD2 agrees at 11 bases. CDR3 length: 15 residues. With 8 bases clipped from V and 4 bases from J, the junction kept 7 bases outside the gene matches. CDR1 is WNHNN and CDR2 is SYGVQD in the germline V gene (reference sequence). The CDR3 reads CASGPLAGGYNEQFF. DNA of the CDR3: TGCGCCAGCGGCCCCCTAGCGGGGGGTTACAATGAGCAGTTCTTC.